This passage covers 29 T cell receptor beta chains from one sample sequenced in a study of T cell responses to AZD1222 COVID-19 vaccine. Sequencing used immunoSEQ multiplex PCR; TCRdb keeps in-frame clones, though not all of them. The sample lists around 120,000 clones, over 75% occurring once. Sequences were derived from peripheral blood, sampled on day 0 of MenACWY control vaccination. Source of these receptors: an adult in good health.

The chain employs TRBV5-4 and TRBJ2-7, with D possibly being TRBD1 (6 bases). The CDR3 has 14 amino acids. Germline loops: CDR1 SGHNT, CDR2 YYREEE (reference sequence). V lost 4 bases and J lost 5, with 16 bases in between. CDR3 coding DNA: TGTGCCAGCAGCAGGAAGGACAGTCAGAACGAGCAGTACTTC. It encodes CASSRKDSQNEQYF.

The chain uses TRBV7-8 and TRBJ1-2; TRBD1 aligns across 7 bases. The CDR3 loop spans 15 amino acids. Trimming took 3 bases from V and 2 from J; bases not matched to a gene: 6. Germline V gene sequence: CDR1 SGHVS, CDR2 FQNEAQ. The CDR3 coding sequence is TGTGCCAGCAGCTTGCAGGGGGAGCTAAACTATGGCTACACCTTC. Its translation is CASSLQGELNYGYTF.

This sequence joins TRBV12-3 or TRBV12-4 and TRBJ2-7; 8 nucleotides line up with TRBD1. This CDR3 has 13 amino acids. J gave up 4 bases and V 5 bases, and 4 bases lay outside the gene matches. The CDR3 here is CASSLNRGYEQYF. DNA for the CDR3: TGTGCCAGCAGTCTAAACAGGGGGTACGAGCAGTACTTC.

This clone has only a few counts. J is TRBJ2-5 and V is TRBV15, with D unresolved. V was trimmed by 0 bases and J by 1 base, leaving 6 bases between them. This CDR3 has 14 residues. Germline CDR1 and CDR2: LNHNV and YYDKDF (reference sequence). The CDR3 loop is CATSRDVGQETQYF. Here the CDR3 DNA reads TGTGCCACCAGCAGAGATGTAGGCCAAGAGACCCAGTACTTC.

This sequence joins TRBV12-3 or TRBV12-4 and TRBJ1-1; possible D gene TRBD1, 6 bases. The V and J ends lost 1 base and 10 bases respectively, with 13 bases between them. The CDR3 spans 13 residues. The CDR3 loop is CASSLVQGQRAFF. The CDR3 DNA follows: TGTGCCAGCAGTTTAGTGCAGGGACAAAGAGCTTTCTTT.

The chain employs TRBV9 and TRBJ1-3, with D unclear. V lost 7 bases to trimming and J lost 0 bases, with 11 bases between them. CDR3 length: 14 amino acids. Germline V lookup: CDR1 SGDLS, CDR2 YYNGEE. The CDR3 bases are TGTGCCAGCGGTGGCGGCAGCTCTGGAAACACCATATATTTT. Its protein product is CASGGGSSGNTIYF.

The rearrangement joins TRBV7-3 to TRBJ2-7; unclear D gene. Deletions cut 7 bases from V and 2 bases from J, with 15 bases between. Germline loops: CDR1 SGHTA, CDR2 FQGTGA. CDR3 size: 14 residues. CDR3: CASTTPVGPYEQYF. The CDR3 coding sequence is TGTGCCAGCACTACCCCCGTAGGCCCCTACGAGCAGTACTTC.

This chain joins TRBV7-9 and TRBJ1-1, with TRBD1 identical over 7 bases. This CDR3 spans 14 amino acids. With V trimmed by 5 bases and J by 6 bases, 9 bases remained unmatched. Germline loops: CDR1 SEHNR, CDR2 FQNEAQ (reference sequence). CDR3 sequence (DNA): TGTGCCAGCAGCGTAAGACAGGGTACGGCTGAAGCTTTCTTT. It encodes CASSVRQGTAEAFF.

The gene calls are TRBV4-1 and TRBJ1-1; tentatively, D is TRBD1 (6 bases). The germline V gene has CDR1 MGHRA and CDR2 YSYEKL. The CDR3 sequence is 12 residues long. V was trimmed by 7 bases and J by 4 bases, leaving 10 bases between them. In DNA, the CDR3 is TGCGCCAGCATAGGAGGGGGCACTGAAGCTTTCTTT. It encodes CASIGGGTEAFF.

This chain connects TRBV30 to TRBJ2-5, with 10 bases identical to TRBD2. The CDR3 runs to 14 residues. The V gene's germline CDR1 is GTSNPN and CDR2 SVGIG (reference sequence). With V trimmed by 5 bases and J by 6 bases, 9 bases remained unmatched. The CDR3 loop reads CAWGGGSGRQTQYF. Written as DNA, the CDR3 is TGTGCCTGGGGGGGCGGTAGCGGGAGGCAGACCCAGTACTTC.

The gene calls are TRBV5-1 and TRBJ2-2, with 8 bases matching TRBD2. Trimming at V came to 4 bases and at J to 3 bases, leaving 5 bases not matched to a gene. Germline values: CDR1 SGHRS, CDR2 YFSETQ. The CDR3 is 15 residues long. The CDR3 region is CASSQRELDTGELFF. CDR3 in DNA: TGCGCCAGCAGCCAGCGGGAGTTAGACACCGGGGAGCTGTTTTTT. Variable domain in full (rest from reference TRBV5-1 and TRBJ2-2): KAGVTQTPRYLIKTRGQQVTLSCSPISGHRSVSWYQQTPGQGLQFLFEYFSETQRNKGNFPGRFSGRQFSNSRSEMNVSTLELGDSALYLCASSQRELDTGELFFGEGSRLTVL.

The CDR3 nucleotides read TGTGCCACCAGTGAGGTTTATCCCCCCTACGAGCAGTACTTC. This sequence encodes CATSEVYPPYEQYF. This chain links TRBV24-1 with TRBJ2-7; no clear D gene. The CDR3 length is 14 residues. Germline lookup yields CDR1 KGHDR and CDR2 SFDVKD. The V gene lost 4 bases and the J gene lost 2 bases, with 11 bases spanning the gap.

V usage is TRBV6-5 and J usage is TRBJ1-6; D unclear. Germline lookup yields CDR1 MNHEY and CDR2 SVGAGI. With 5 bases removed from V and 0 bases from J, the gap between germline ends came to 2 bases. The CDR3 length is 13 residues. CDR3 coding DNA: TGTGCCAGCAGTAGCTCCTATAATTCACCCCTCCACTTT. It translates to CASSSSYNSPLHF.

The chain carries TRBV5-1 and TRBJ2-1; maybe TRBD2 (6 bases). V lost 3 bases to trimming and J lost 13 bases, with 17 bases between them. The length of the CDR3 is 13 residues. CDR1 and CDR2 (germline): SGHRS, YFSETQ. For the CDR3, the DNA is TGCGCCAGCAGCTCTGCCGGGACTCCTCATCAGTTCTTC. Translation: CASSSAGTPHQFF.

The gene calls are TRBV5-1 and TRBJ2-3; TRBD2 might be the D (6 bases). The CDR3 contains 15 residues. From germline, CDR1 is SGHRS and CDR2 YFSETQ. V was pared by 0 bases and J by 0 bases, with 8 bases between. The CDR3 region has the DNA TGCGCCAGCAGCTTGGCTAGCGCGAGCACAGATACGCAGTATTTT. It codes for CASSLASASTDTQYF.

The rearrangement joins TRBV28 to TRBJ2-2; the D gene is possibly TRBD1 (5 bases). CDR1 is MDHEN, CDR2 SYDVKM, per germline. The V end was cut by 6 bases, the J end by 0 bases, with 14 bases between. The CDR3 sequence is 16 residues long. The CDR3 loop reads CASSPPPRANTGELFF. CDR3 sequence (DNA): TGTGCCAGCAGCCCACCCCCCAGGGCGAACACCGGGGAGCTGTTTTTT.

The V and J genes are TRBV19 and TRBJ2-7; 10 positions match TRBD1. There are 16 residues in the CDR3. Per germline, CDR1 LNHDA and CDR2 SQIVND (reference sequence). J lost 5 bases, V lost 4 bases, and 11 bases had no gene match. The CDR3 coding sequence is TGTGCCAGTAGTAGGGGACCCGGACAGGGGGAAGACGAGCAGTACTTC. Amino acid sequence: CASSRGPGQGEDEQYF.

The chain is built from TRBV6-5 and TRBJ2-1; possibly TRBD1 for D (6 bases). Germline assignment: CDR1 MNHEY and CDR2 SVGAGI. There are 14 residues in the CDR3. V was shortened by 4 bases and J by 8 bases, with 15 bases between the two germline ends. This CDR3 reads CASSSSTGKYEQFF. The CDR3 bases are TGTGCCAGCAGTTCCTCGACAGGAAAATATGAGCAGTTCTTC.

The DNA for the CDR3 is TGTGCCAGCAGCTTCTTAGCGGAAGAAGAGACCCAGTACTTC. Translated: CASSFLAEEETQYF. This chain connects TRBV9 to TRBJ2-5; D possibly corresponds to TRBD2 (6 bases). The germline CDR1 and CDR2 sequences are SGDLS and YYNGEE. This CDR3 has 14 amino acids. V gave up 4 bases and J gave up 3 bases, with 13 bases separating them.

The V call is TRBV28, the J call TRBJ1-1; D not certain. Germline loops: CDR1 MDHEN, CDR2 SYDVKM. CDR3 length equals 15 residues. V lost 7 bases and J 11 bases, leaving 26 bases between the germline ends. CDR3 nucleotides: TGTGCCAGCAAACCCCCAAGGGCTGATTCCGCCCGGGCTTTCTTT. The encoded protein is CASKPPRADSARAFF. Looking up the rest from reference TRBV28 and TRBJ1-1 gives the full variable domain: DVKVTQSSRYLVKRTGEKVFLECVQDMDHENMFWYRQDPGLGLRLIYFSYDVKMKEKGDIPEGYSVSREKKERFSLILESASTNQTSMYLCASKPPRADSARAFFGQGTRLTVV.

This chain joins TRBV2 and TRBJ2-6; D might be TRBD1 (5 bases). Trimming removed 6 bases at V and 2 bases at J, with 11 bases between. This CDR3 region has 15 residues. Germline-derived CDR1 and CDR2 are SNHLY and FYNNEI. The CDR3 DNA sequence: TGTGCCAGCAGCCGCAGGGTGACTGGGGCCAACGTCCTGACTTTC. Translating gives CASSRRVTGANVLTF.

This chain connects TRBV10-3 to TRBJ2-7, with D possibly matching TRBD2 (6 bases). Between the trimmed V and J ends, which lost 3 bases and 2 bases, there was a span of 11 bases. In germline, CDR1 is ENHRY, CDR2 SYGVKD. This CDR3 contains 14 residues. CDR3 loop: CAISENGGTYEQYF. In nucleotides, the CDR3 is TGTGCCATCAGTGAAAACGGGGGAACCTACGAGCAGTACTTC.

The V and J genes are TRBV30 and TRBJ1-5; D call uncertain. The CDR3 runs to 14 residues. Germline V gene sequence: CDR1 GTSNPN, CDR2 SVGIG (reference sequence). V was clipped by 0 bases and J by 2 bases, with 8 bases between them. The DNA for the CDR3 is TGTGCCTGGAGTGTAGGGCAGGGCAATCAGCCCCAGCATTTT. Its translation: CAWSVGQGNQPQHF.

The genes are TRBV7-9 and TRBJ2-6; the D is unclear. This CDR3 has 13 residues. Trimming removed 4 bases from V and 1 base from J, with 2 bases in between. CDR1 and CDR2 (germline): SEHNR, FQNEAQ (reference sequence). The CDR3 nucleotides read TGTGCCAGCAGCTCTTCTGGGGCCAACGTCCTGACTTTC. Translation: CASSSSGANVLTF.

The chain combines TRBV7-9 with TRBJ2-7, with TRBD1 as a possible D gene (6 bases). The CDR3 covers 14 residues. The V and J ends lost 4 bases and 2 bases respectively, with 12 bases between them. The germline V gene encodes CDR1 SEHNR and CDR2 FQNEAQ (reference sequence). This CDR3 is CASSSPGQPYEQYF. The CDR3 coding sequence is TGTGCCAGCAGCTCGCCCGGACAGCCCTACGAGCAGTACTTC.

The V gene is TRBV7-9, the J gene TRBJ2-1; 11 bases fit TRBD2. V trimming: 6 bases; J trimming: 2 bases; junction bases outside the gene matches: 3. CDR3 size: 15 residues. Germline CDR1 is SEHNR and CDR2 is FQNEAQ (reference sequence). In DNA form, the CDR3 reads TGTGCCAGCAGGGAGGGACTAGCGGCCTACAATGAGCAGTTCTTC. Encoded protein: CASREGLAAYNEQFF.

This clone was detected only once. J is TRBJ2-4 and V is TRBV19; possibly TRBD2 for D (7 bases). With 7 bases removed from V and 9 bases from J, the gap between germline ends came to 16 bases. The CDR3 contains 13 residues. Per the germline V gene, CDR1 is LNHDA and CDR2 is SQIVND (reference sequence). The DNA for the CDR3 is TGTGCCAGTACCGAGTGGGAGGGGGGCATTCAGTACTTC. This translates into CASTEWEGGIQYF.

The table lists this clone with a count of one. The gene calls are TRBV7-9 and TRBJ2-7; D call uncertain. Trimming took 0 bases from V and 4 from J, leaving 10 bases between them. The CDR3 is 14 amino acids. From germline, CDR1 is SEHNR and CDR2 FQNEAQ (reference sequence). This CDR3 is CASSLAGPLYEQYF. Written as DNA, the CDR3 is TGTGCCAGCAGCTTAGCAGGGCCGTTATACGAGCAGTACTTC.

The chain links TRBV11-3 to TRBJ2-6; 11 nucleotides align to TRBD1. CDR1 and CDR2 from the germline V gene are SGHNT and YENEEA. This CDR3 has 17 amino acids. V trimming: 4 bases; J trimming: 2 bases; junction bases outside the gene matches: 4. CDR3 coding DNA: TGTGCCAGCAGCTCCGGGACAGGGGGAACTGGGGCCAACGTCCTGACTTTC. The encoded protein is CASSSGTGGTGANVLTF.